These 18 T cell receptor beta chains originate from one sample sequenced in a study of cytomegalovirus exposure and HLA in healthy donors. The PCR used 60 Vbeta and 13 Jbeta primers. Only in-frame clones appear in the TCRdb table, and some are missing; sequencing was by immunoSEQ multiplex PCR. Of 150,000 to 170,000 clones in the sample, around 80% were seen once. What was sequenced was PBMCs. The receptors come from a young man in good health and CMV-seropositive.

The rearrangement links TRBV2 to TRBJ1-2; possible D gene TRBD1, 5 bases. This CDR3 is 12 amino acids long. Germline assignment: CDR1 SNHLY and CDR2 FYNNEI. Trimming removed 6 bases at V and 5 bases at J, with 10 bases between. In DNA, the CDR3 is TGTGCCAGCAGAGACAGTCCGTATGGCTACACCTTC. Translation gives CASRDSPYGYTF.

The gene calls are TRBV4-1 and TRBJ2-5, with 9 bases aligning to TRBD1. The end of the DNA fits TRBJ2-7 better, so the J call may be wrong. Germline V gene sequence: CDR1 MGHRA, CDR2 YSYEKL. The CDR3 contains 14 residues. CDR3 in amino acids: CASSLRTGDDEQYF. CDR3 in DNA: TGCGCCAGCAGCCTGCGGACAGGGGATGACGAGCAGTACTTC.

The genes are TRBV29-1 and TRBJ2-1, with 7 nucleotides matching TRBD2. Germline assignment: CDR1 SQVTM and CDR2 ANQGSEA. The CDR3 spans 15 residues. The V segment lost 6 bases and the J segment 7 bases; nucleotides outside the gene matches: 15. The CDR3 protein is CSVPKGGGGGNEQFF. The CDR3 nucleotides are TGCAGCGTCCCGAAGGGAGGCGGGGGTGGAAATGAGCAGTTCTTC.

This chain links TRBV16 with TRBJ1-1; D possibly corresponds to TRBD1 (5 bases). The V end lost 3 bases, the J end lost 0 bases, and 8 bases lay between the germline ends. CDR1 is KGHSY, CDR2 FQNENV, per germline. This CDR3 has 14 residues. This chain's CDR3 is CASSHTGVNTEAFF. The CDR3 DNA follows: TGTGCCAGCAGCCACACAGGAGTGAACACTGAAGCTTTCTTT. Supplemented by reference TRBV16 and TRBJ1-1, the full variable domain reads GEEVAQTPKHLVRGEGQKAKLYCAPIKGHSYVFWYQQVLKNEFKFLISFQNENVFDETGMPKERFSAKCLPNSPCSLEIQATKLEDSAVYFCASSHTGVNTEAFFGQGTRLTVV.

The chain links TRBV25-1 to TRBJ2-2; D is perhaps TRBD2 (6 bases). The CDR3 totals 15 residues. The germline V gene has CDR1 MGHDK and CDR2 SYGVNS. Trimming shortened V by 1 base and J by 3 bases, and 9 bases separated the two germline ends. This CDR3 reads CASSESGSYTGELFF. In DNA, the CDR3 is TGTGCCAGCAGTGAATCCGGGAGTTACACCGGGGAGCTGTTTTTT.

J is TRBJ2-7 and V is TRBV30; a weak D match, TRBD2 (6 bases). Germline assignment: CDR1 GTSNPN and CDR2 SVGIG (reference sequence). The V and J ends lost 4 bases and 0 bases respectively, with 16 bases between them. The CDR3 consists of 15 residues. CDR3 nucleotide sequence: TGTGCCTGGAAGGGGACTGGACTACACTCCTACGAGCAGTACTTC. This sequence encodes CAWKGTGLHSYEQYF.

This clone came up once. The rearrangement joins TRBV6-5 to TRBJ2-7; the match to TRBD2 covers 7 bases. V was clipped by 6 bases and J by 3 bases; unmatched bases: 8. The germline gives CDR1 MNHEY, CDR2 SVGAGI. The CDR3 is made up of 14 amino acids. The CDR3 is CASRASGGYYEQYF. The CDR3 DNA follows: TGTGCCAGCAGAGCTAGCGGAGGATACTACGAGCAGTACTTC.

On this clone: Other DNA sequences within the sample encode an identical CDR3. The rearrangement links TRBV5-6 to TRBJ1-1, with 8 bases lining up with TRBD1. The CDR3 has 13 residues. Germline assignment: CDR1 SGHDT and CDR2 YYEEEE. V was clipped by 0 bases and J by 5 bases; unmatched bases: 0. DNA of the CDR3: TGTGCCAGCAGCTTGGACAGGGGGACTGAAGCTTTCTTT. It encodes CASSLDRGTEAFF.

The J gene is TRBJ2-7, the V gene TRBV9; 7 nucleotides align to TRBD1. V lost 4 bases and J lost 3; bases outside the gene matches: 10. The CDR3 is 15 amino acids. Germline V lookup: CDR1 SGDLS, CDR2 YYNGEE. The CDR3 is CASSSGQWGDYEQYF. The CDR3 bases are TGTGCCAGCAGCTCGGGACAGTGGGGCGACTACGAGCAGTACTTC.

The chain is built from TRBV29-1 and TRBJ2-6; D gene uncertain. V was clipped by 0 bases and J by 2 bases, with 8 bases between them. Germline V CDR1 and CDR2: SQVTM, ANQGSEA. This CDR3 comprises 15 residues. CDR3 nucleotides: TGCAGCGTTGAAGATCCCGCAGCTGGGGCCAACGTCCTGACTTTC. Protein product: CSVEDPAAGANVLTF.

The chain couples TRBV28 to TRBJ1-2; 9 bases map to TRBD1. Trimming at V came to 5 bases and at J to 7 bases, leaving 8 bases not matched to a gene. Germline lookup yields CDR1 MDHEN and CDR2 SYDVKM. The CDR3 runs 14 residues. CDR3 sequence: CASSPGTGFRGYTF. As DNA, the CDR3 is TGTGCCAGCAGTCCAGGGACAGGGTTTCGTGGCTACACCTTC.

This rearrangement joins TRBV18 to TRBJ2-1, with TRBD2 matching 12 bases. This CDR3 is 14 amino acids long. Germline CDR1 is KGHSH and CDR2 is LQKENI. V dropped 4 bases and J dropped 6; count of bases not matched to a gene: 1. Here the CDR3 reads CASSRTSGINEQFF. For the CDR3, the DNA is TGTGCCAGCTCACGGACTAGCGGGATCAATGAGCAGTTCTTC.

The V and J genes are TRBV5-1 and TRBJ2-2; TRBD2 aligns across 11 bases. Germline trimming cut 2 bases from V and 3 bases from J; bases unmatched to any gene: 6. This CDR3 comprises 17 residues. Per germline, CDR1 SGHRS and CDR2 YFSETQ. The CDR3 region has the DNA TGCGCCAGCAGCTTCACTAGCGGGGGCCTTGACACCGGGGAGCTGTTTTTT. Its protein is CASSFTSGGLDTGELFF.

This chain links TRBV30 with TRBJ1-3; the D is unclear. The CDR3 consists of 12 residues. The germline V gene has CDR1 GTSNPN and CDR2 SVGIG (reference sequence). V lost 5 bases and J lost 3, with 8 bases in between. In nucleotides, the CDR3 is TGTGCCTGGGGGCCAGTTGGAAACACCATATATTTT. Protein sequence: CAWGPVGNTIYF.

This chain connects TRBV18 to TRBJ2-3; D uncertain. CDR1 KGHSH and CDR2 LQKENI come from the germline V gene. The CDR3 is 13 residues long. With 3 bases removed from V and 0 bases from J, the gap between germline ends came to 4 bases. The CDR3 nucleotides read TGTGCCAGCTCACCCCCAAGCACAGATACGCAGTATTTT. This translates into CASSPPSTDTQYF.

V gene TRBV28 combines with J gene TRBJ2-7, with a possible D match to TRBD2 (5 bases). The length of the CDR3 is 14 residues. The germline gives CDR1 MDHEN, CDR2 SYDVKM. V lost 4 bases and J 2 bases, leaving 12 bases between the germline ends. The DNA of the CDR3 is TGTGCCAGCAGTTCCGCCGGGATTACCTACGAGCAGTACTTC. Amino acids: CASSSAGITYEQYF.

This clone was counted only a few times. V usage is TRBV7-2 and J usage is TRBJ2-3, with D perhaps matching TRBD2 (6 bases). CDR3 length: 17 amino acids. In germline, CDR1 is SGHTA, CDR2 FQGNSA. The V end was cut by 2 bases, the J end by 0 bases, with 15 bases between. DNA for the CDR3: TGTGCCAGCAGCTTAAGAGGGCGGGGATCAAGCACAGATACGCAGTATTTT. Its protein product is CASSLRGRGSSTDTQYF. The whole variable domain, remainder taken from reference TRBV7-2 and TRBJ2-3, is GAGVSQSPSNKVTEKGKDVELRCDPISGHTALYWYRQSLGQGLEFLIYFQGNSAPDKSGLPSDRFSAERTGGSVSTLTIQRTQQEDSAVYLCASSLRGRGSSTDTQYFGPGTRLTVL.

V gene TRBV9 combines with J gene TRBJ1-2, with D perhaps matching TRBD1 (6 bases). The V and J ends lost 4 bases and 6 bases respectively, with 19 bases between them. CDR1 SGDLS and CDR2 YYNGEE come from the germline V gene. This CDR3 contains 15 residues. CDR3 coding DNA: TGTGCCAGCAGCCCTCGGGCAGGGGTGATAGATGGCTACACCTTC. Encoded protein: CASSPRAGVIDGYTF. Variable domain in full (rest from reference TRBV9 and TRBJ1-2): DSGVTQTPKHLITATGQRVTLRCSPRSGDLSVYWYQQSLDQGLQFLIQYYNGEERAKGNILERFSAQQFPDLHSELNLSSLELGDSALYFCASSPRAGVIDGYTFGSGTRLTVV.